The 31 T cell receptor beta chains listed next were all sequenced from one sample in a study of cytomegalovirus exposure and HLA in healthy donors. Only in-frame clones appear in the TCRdb table, and some are missing; sequencing was by immunoSEQ multiplex PCR. Among around 71,000 clones listed, 94% were seen once. The source material was PBMCs. These TCRs come from a man aged 18 to 30 in good health and CMV-seropositive.

This clone was detected once. The CDR3 region has the DNA TGTGCCAGCACCAGCGGGGGGGGTATTGATACGCAGTATTTT. It specifies CASTSGGGIDTQYF. This chain links TRBV6-1 with TRBJ2-3; TRBD2 matches at 10 bases. V dropped 7 bases and J dropped 6; count of bases not matched to a gene: 7. CDR3 length equals 14 residues. Germline lookup yields CDR1 MNHNS and CDR2 SASEGT.

This sequence joins TRBV4-1 and TRBJ2-5; 7 bases map to TRBD2. The germline V gene encodes CDR1 MGHRA and CDR2 YSYEKL. The junction had 3 bases not matched to a gene; V was cut back by 6 bases and J by 2 bases. The CDR3 spans 13 residues. CDR3 protein: CASRPGGQETQYF. Written as DNA, the CDR3 is TGCGCCAGCAGGCCCGGGGGGCAAGAGACCCAGTACTTC.

The chain links TRBV7-9 to TRBJ2-5, with 8 bases identical to TRBD2. The CDR3 length is 15 residues. V was clipped by 5 bases and J by 1 base; unmatched bases: 6. Germline assignment: CDR1 SEHNR and CDR2 FQNEAQ (reference sequence). Here the CDR3 DNA reads TGTGCCAGCAGCCCTCCCCTAGCGGGCCAAGAGACCCAGTACTTC. This encodes CASSPPLAGQETQYF.

The chain carries TRBV6-4 and TRBJ1-1, with D unclear. The CDR3 has 15 residues. Deletions cut 6 bases from V and 7 bases from J, with 21 bases between. Per germline, CDR1 MRHNA and CDR2 SNTAGT. The CDR3 spells CASRSQLIKRYEAFF. The DNA for the CDR3 is TGTGCCAGCAGAAGCCAATTAATTAAGCGATATGAAGCTTTCTTT.

The chain couples TRBV19 to TRBJ2-7, with D uncertain. Trimming removed 9 bases at V and 2 bases at J, with 23 bases between. CDR1 LNHDA and CDR2 SQIVND come from the germline V gene (reference sequence). This CDR3 comprises 16 residues. The CDR3 loop is CASRGDGSRGTYEQYF. CDR3 in DNA: TGTGCCAGCAGAGGAGACGGTTCGAGAGGAACCTACGAGCAGTACTTC. Complete variable domain (other parts from reference TRBV19 and TRBJ2-7): DGGITQSPKYLFRKEGQNVTLSCEQNLNHDAMYWYRQDPGQGLRLIYYSQIVNDFQKGDIAEGYSVSREKKESFPLTVTSAQKNPTAFYLCASRGDGSRGTYEQYFGPGTRLTVT.

This chain uses TRBV11-1 with TRBJ2-5; D may be TRBD2 (6 bases). Per germline, CDR1 SGHAT and CDR2 FQDESV (reference sequence). V lost 2 bases to trimming and J lost 7 bases, with 17 bases between them. This CDR3 region has 15 residues. The CDR3 DNA follows: TGTGCCAGCAGCTTACGACTAGTTAGTAGCGGGACCCAGTACTTC. This encodes CASSLRLVSSGTQYF.

The V call is TRBV11-2, the J call TRBJ2-1; 13 bases line up with TRBD2. The V gene end was trimmed by 3 bases and the J gene end by 4 bases; junction bases not matched to a gene: 6. CDR3 length: 17 residues. Germline lookup yields CDR1 SGHAT and CDR2 FQNNGV. The CDR3 sequence is CASSLGTSGISYNEQFF. The CDR3 coding sequence is TGTGCCAGCAGCTTGGGGACTAGCGGGATTTCGTACAATGAGCAGTTCTTC. Variable domain in full (rest from reference TRBV11-2 and TRBJ2-1): EAGVAQSPRYKIIEKRQSVAFWCNPISGHATLYWYQQILGQGPKLLIQFQNNGVVDDSQLPKDRFSAERLKGVDSTLKIQPAKLEDSAVYLCASSLGTSGISYNEQFFGPGTRLTVL.

This chain joins TRBV30 and TRBJ2-7; perhaps TRBD2 as D (5 bases). Trimming pared 0 bases from V and 6 bases from J, leaving 9 bases between. This CDR3 comprises 12 residues. CDR1 and CDR2 (germline): GTSNPN, SVGIG (reference sequence). The CDR3 is CAWSVRRLEQYF. CDR3 sequence (DNA): TGTGCCTGGAGTGTTCGGAGGCTCGAGCAGTACTTC.

The sample holds a few counts of this clone. The chain is built from TRBV19 and TRBJ2-7; D is uncertain. The V gene's germline CDR1 is LNHDA and CDR2 SQIVND (reference sequence). Between the trimmed V and J ends, which lost 3 bases and 4 bases, there was a span of 7 bases. The CDR3 is made up of 12 amino acids. This CDR3 is CASSIAGYEQYF. CDR3 coding DNA: TGTGCCAGTAGTATTGCCGGGTACGAGCAGTACTTC.

The gene calls are TRBV29-1 and TRBJ2-3; D is possibly TRBD2 (6 bases). The CDR3 length is 17 residues. The V gene's germline CDR1 is SQVTM and CDR2 ANQGSEA. V shed 4 bases and J shed 0 bases, with 20 bases lying between them. As DNA, the CDR3 is TGCAGCGTTGCTTTAGGGACTCAAAGACTTAGCACAGATACGCAGTATTTT. Protein sequence: CSVALGTQRLSTDTQYF.

This sequence joins TRBV11-3 and TRBJ2-3, with TRBD2 identical over 14 bases. The junction had 5 bases not matched to a gene; V was cut back by 5 bases and J by 1 base. The germline V gene encodes CDR1 SGHNT and CDR2 YENEEA. The CDR3 consists of 17 residues. The CDR3 DNA reads as TGTGCCAGCAGCCCAGGGGGACTAGCGGGGGGCACAGATACGCAGTATTTT. Translation gives CASSPGGLAGGTDTQYF.

The chain links TRBV11-2 to TRBJ2-1; 9 bases line up with TRBD1. J was trimmed by 7 bases and V by 2 bases; bases with no gene match: 6. Germline V gene sequence: CDR1 SGHAT, CDR2 FQNNGV. The CDR3 is 15 amino acids. DNA for the CDR3: TGTGCCAGCAGCTTAAGTGGACAGGGGAGGAATGAGCAGTTCTTC. Residues: CASSLSGQGRNEQFF.

This sequence joins TRBV28 and TRBJ1-5; 11 bases align to TRBD1. From germline, CDR1 is MDHEN and CDR2 SYDVKM. With V trimmed by 5 bases and J by 6 bases, 12 bases remained unmatched. The CDR3 is 17 residues long. The CDR3 DNA follows: TGTGCCAGCAGTCCTCCCGGGAGGACAGGGGGCTTTCAGCCCCAGCATTTT. Encoded protein: CASSPPGRTGGFQPQHF.

V is TRBV7-3 and J is TRBJ2-2; D is unresolved. Trimming took 2 bases from V and 4 from J, leaving 8 bases between them. CDR1 and CDR2 (germline): SGHTA, FQGTGA. CDR3 length equals 14 residues. CDR3 sequence reads: CASSLHQSTGELFF. The CDR3 bases are TGTGCCAGCAGCTTACACCAGTCCACCGGGGAGCTGTTTTTT.

The chain has TRBV4-1 and TRBJ2-3, with D possibly being TRBD1 (5 bases). Trimming pared 4 bases from V and 6 bases from J, leaving 14 bases between. The CDR3 runs 14 residues. Germline CDR1 MGHRA, CDR2 YSYEKL. CDR3: CASSRAGWPDTQYF. CDR3 DNA: TGCGCCAGCAGCCGGGCAGGGTGGCCCGATACGCAGTATTTT.

The chain links TRBV5-5 to TRBJ2-7, with D perhaps TRBD1 (6 bases). Per the germline V gene, CDR1 is SGHKS and CDR2 is YYEKEE (reference sequence). V shed 3 bases and J shed 3 bases, with 19 bases lying between them. The CDR3 runs 16 residues. The CDR3 protein is CASSWGTDSKGYEQYF. The CDR3 nucleotides read TGTGCCAGCAGCTGGGGGACGGACAGCAAAGGCTACGAGCAGTACTTC.

The V call is TRBV28, the J call TRBJ2-3, with D uncertain. There are 12 residues in the CDR3. V lost 1 base and J 4 bases, leaving 3 bases between the germline ends. Germline values: CDR1 MDHEN, CDR2 SYDVKM. In DNA, the CDR3 is TGTGCCAGCAGTTTATCGTCAGATACGCAGTATTTT. It translates to CASSLSSDTQYF.

The CDR3 loop is CASSYSMLAIYEQYF. CDR3 DNA: TGTGCCAGCAGTTACTCGATGCTAGCGATATACGAGCAGTACTTC. The chain uses TRBV6-5 and TRBJ2-7; possibly TRBD2 for D (6 bases). V was clipped by 0 bases and J by 4 bases, with 13 bases between them. CDR1 is MNHEY and CDR2 is SVGAGI in the germline V gene. CDR3 length: 15 amino acids.

This rearrangement joins TRBV4-2 to TRBJ2-1, with 9 bases that match TRBD2. The junction had 8 bases not matched to a gene; V was cut back by 0 bases and J by 8 bases. This CDR3 has 16 amino acids. Germline CDR1 and CDR2: LGHNA and YNFKEQ. CDR3 sequence (DNA): TGTGCCAGCAGCCAAGATAAGGGTAGCGGGGGCCATGAGCAGTTCTTC. It is translated as CASSQDKGSGGHEQFF.

The V call is TRBV10-3, the J call TRBJ2-3; the match to TRBD1 covers 8 bases. The germline CDR1 and CDR2 sequences are ENHRY and SYGVKD. Unmatched junction bases numbered 7, after V lost 6 bases and J lost 2 bases. The CDR3 extends over 15 amino acids. The CDR3 region has the DNA TGTGCCATCAGCGATCCGGGACAGGACACAGATACGCAGTATTTT. This encodes CAISDPGQDTDTQYF.

V and J are TRBV7-9 and TRBJ2-3, with 9 bases matching TRBD1. There are 16 residues in the CDR3. The V gene end was trimmed by 4 bases and the J gene end by 3 bases; junction bases not matched to a gene: 8. Germline V gives CDR1 SEHNR, CDR2 FQNEAQ (reference sequence). Here the CDR3 reads CASSSVRDRATDTQYF. The CDR3 region has the DNA TGTGCCAGCAGCTCAGTCCGGGACAGGGCTACAGATACGCAGTATTTT.

The J gene is TRBJ2-7, the V gene TRBV5-6; a possible D gene is TRBD1 (5 bases). CDR3 length equals 14 residues. The germline V and J ends were trimmed by 1 base and 2 bases, with 10 bases remaining between them. The germline CDR1 and CDR2 sequences are SGHDT and YYEEEE. The CDR3 region is CASSLWGHTYEQYF. CDR3 DNA: TGTGCCAGCAGCTTGTGGGGCCATACCTACGAGCAGTACTTC.

The chain carries TRBV15 and TRBJ1-5, with D unclear. The CDR3 is made up of 13 amino acids. Germline V gives CDR1 LNHNV, CDR2 YYDKDF (reference sequence). The ends were cut back, 3 bases at V and 1 base at J, with 4 bases in the middle. The CDR3 DNA reads TGTGCCACCAGCAGCCTCAGCAATCAGCCCCAGCATTTT. It encodes CATSSLSNQPQHF.

This chain joins TRBV5-6 and TRBJ2-5; 7 nucleotides line up with TRBD2. The J segment lost 5 bases and the V segment lost 1 base, leaving 8 bases of the junction unmatched. Germline values: CDR1 SGHDT, CDR2 YYEEEE. The CDR3 is 15 amino acids. The DNA of the CDR3 is TGTGCCAGCAGCTTGTATGCTAGCGGTAGGGAGACCCAGTACTTC. It yields the protein CASSLYASGRETQYF.

The chain recombines TRBV2 with TRBJ2-5, with a possible D match to TRBD1 (5 bases). V was shortened by 7 bases and J by 4 bases, with 13 bases between the two germline ends. The CDR3 loop spans 13 amino acids. The germline CDR1 and CDR2 sequences are SNHLY and FYNNEI. CDR3 amino acids: CASTSDRGETQYF. The CDR3 coding sequence is TGTGCCAGCACCTCCGACAGAGGAGAGACCCAGTACTTC.

The rearrangement uses TRBV4-1 and TRBJ1-1; a weak D match, TRBD1 (5 bases). The CDR3 spans 18 residues. Between the trimmed V and J ends, which lost 2 bases and 3 bases, there was a span of 22 bases. Germline V gene lookup returns CDR1 MGHRA and CDR2 YSYEKL. This CDR3 reads CASSQSAGAGQGYTEAFF. CDR3 in DNA: TGCGCCAGCAGCCAATCAGCGGGAGCGGGGCAGGGCTACACTGAAGCTTTCTTT.

V and J are TRBV11-2 and TRBJ2-7; D is possibly TRBD1 (8 bases). Trimming removed 5 bases at V and 2 bases at J, with 16 bases between. The CDR3 is 15 residues long. Germline assignment: CDR1 SGHAT and CDR2 FQNNGV. The CDR3 region has the DNA TGTGCCAGCAGCCGACGAGCGGGACAGGCCTACGAGCAGTACTTC. The encoded protein is CASSRRAGQAYEQYF.

The chain uses TRBV6-5 and TRBJ1-1; 7 bases are a match to TRBD1. This CDR3 spans 15 amino acids. J lost 1 base, V lost 7 bases, and 9 bases had no gene match. The germline gives CDR1 MNHEY, CDR2 SVGAGI. DNA for the CDR3: TGTGCCAGCACTCCAGGGGGGAAAAGGAACACTGAAGCTTTCTTT. It yields the protein CASTPGGKRNTEAFF.

The chain combines TRBV5-4 with TRBJ1-1; TRBD1 matches 7 bases. Germline V lookup: CDR1 SGHNT, CDR2 YYREEE (reference sequence). The CDR3 has 15 amino acids. The J segment lost 5 bases and the V segment lost 4 bases, leaving 11 bases of the junction unmatched. In DNA form, the CDR3 reads TGTGCCAGCAGCGCCGCAGGGGGTAAGGCAACTGAAGCTTTCTTT. This sequence encodes CASSAAGGKATEAFF.

The V and J genes are TRBV7-9 and TRBJ2-3; 7 bases agree with TRBD1. From germline, CDR1 is SEHNR and CDR2 FQNEAQ (reference sequence). This CDR3 has 15 amino acids. Trimming removed 5 bases from V and 0 bases from J; junction bases left unmatched: 5. The CDR3 coding sequence is TGTGCCAGCAGCGGGGGACAGTTCAGCACAGATACGCAGTATTTT. Its translation: CASSGGQFSTDTQYF.

Written as DNA, the CDR3 is TGTGCCAGTAGTAGGACTAGCGGGAGAGGGGGAGAGACCCAGTACTTC. Translated: CASSRTSGRGGETQYF. This chain links TRBV19 with TRBJ2-5; 13 positions agree with TRBD2. CDR3 length equals 16 residues. Per the germline V gene, CDR1 is LNHDA and CDR2 is SQIVND (reference sequence). V trimming: 4 bases; J trimming: 4 bases; junction bases outside the gene matches: 6.